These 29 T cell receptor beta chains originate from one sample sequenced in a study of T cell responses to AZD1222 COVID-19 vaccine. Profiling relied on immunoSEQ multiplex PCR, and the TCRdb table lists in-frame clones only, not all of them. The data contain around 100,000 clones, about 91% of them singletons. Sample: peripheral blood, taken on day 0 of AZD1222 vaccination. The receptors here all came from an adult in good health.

CDR3 in amino acids: CASSLMYPSGEQGAGETQYF. CDR3 DNA: TGCGCCAGCAGCTTGATGTACCCCTCGGGAGAACAGGGGGCTGGGGAGACCCAGTACTTC. The genes are TRBV5-1 and TRBJ2-5; TRBD1 aligns across 9 bases. V lost 1 base and J lost 5; bases outside the gene matches: 21. The CDR3 has 20 amino acids. Per germline, CDR1 SGHRS and CDR2 YFSETQ.

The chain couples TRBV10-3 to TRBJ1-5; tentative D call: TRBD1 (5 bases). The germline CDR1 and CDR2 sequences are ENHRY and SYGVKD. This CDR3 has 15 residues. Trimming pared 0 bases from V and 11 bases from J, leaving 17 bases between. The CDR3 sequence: CAISESIGKGLTQHF. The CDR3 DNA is TGTGCCATCAGTGAGTCGATTGGAAAGGGGTTGACCCAGCATTTT.

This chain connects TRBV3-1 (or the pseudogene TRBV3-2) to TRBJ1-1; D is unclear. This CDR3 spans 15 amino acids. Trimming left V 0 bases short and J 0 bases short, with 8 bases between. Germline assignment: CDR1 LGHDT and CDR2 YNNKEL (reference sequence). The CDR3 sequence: CASSQEVQVNTEAFF. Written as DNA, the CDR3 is TGTGCCAGCAGCCAAGAGGTTCAGGTGAACACTGAAGCTTTCTTT.

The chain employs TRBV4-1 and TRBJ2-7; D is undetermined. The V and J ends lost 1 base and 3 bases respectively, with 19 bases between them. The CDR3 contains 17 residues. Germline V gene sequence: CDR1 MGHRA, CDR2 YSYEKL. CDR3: CASSQGKGRRLFYEQYF. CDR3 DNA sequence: TGCGCCAGCAGCCAAGGAAAGGGCAGGAGATTATTCTACGAGCAGTACTTC.

CDR3 bases: TGTGCCAGCAGACGACAGGGGGGCAATGAGCAGTTCTTC. Its translation: CASRRQGGNEQFF. The chain links TRBV2 to TRBJ2-1; the match to TRBD1 covers 9 bases. The V gene end was trimmed by 6 bases and the J gene end by 6 bases; junction bases not matched to a gene: 3. Germline assignment: CDR1 SNHLY and CDR2 FYNNEI. CDR3 length: 13 residues.

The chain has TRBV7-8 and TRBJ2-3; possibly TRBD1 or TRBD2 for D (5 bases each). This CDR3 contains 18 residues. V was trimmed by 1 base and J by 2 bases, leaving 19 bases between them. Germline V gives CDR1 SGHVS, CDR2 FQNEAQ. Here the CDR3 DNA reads TGTGCCAGCAGCTTAGATCCTCCTAGTGGGGGATACACAGATACGCAGTATTTT. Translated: CASSLDPPSGGYTDTQYF.

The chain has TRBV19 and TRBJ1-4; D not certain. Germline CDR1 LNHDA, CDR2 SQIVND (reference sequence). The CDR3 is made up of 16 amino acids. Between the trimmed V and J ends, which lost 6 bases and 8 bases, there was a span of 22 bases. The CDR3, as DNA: TGTGCCAGTAGCATAACGTGGGAGGGCCTGGTGGAAAAACTGTTTTTT. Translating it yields CASSITWEGLVEKLFF.

In DNA, the CDR3 is TGTGCCAGCAGTGTGAAATTCGGAACCTATGGCTACACCTTC. Translating gives CASSVKFGTYGYTF. The rearrangement joins TRBV2 to TRBJ1-2; no reliable D call. The V gene's germline CDR1 is SNHLY and CDR2 FYNNEI. The CDR3 consists of 14 residues. With 4 bases removed from V and 4 bases from J, the gap between germline ends came to 13 bases.

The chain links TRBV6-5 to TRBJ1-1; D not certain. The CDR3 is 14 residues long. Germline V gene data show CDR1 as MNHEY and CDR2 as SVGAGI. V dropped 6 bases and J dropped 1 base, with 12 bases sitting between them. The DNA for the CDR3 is TGTGCCAGCAGCTACACCCGGAAGAACACTGAAGCTTTCTTT. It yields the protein CASSYTRKNTEAFF.

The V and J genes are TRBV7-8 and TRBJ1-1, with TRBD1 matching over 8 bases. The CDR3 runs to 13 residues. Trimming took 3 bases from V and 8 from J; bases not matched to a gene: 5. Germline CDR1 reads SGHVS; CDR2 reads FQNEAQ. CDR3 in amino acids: CASSFWTGLEAFF. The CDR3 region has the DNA TGTGCCAGCAGCTTTTGGACAGGGTTGGAAGCTTTCTTT.

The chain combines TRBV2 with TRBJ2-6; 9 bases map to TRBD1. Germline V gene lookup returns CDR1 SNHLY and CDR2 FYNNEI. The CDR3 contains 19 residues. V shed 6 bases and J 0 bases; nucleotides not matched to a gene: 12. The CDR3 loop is CASRPSGTGSLSGANVLTF. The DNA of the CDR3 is TGTGCCAGCAGACCAAGCGGGACAGGGTCCCTCTCTGGGGCCAACGTCCTGACTTTC. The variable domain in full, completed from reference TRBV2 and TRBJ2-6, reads EPEVTQTPSHQVTQMGQEVILRCVPISNHLYFYWYRQILGQKVEFLVSFYNNEISEKSEIFDDQFSVERPDGSNFTLKIRSTKLEDSAMYFCASRPSGTGSLSGANVLTFGAGSRLTVL.

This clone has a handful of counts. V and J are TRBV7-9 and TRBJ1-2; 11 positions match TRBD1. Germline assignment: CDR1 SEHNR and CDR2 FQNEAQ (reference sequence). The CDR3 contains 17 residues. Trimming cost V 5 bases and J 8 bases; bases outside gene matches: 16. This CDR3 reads CASSPGTGGGKILGYTF. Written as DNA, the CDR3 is TGTGCCAGCAGCCCAGGGACAGGGGGTGGCAAAATCCTGGGCTACACCTTC. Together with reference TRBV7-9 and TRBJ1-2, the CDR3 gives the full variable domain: DTGVSQNPRHKITKRGQNVTFRCDPISEHNRLYWYRQTLGQGPEFLTYFQNEAQLEKSRLLSDRFSAERPKGSFSTLEIQRTEQGDSAMYLCASSPGTGGGKILGYTFGSGTRLTVV.

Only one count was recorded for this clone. CDR3: CASSPGTLNYGYTF. For the CDR3, the DNA is TGTGCCAGCTCACCCGGGACACTGAACTATGGCTACACCTTC. This chain joins TRBV18 and TRBJ1-2, with D possibly matching TRBD1 (6 bases). Between the trimmed V and J ends, which lost 3 bases and 2 bases, there was a span of 10 bases. Germline CDR1 reads KGHSH; CDR2 reads LQKENI. The CDR3 runs to 14 residues.

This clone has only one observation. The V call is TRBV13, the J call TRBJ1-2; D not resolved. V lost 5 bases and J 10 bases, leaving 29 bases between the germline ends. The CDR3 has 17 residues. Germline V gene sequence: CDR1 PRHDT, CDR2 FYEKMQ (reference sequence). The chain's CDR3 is CASSPVAGNWRSSIYTF. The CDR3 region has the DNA TGTGCCAGCAGCCCCGTGGCAGGCAATTGGCGGTCTAGTATCTACACCTTC.

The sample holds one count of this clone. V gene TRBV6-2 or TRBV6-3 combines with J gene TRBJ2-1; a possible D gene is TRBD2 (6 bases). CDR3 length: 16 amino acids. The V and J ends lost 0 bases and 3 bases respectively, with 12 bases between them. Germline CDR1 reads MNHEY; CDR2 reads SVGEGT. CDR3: CASSYSWWGDYNEQFF. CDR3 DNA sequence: TGTGCCAGCAGTTACTCATGGTGGGGGGACTACAATGAGCAGTTCTTC.

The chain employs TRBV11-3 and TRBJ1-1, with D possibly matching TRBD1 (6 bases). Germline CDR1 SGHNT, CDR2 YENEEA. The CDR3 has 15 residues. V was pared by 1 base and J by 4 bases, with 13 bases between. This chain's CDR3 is CASSLGPGATTEAFF. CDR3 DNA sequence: TGTGCCAGCAGCTTAGGTCCGGGGGCGACCACTGAAGCTTTCTTT.

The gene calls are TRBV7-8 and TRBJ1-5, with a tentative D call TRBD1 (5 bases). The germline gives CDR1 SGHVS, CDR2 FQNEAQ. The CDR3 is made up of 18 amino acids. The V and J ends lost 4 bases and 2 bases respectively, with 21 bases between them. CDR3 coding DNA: TGTGCCAGCAGCTCGCGGGCCGGGGACGTAAATGGCAATCAGCCCCAGCATTTT. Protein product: CASSSRAGDVNGNQPQHF.

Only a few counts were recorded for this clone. The CDR3 loop is CASSIGGGPTYEQYF. CDR3 in DNA: TGTGCCAGTAGTATAGGCGGGGGGCCGACCTACGAGCAGTACTTC. The chain combines TRBV19 with TRBJ2-7; TRBD2 agrees at 8 bases. CDR1 and CDR2 (germline): LNHDA, SQIVND (reference sequence). The CDR3 spans 15 residues. V trimming: 1 base; J trimming: 2 bases; junction bases outside the gene matches: 4.

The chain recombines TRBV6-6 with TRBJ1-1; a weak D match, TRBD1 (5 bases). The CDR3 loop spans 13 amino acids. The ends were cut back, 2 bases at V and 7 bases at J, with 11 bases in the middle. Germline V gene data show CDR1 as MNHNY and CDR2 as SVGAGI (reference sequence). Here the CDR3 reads CASSYRGDSEAFF. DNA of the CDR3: TGTGCCAGCAGTTACCGGGGAGACAGTGAAGCTTTCTTT.

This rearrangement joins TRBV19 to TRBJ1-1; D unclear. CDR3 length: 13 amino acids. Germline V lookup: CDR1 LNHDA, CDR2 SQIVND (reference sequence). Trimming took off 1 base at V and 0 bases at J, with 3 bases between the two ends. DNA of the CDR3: TGTGCCAGTAGTATAGTGTTGAACACTGAAGCTTTCTTT. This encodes CASSIVLNTEAFF.

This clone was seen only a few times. In nucleotides, the CDR3 is TGTGCCAGCAGCTTAACGTCAGGCGGGGGCCCCTACAATGAGCAGTTCTTC. This gives the protein CASSLTSGGGPYNEQFF. The V and J genes are TRBV7-3 and TRBJ2-1; the D gene is possibly TRBD2 (7 bases). Trimming stripped 0 bases from V and 2 bases from J, with 14 bases between. The CDR3 has 17 amino acids. CDR1 and CDR2 (germline): SGHTA, FQGTGA.

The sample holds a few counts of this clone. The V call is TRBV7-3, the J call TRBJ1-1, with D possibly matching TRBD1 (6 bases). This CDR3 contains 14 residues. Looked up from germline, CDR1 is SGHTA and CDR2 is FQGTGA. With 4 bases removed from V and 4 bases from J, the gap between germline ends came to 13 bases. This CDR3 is CASSSQGVGTEAFF. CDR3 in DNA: TGTGCCAGCAGCTCACAGGGTGTTGGCACTGAAGCTTTCTTT.

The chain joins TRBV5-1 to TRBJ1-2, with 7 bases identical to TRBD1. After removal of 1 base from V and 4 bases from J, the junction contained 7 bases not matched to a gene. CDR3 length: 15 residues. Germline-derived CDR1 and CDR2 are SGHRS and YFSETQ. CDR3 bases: TGCGCCAGCAGCTTGTCTAGGGGGCGTAGCTATGGCTACACCTTC. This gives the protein CASSLSRGRSYGYTF.

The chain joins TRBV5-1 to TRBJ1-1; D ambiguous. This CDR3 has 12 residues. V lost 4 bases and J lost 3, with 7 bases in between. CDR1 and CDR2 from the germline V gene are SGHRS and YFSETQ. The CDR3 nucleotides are TGCGCCAGCAGCCTTAGAGACACTGAAGCTTTCTTT. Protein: CASSLRDTEAFF. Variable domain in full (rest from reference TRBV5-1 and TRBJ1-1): KAGVTQTPRYLIKTRGQQVTLSCSPISGHRSVSWYQQTPGQGLQFLFEYFSETQRNKGNFPGRFSGRQFSNSRSEMNVSTLELGDSALYLCASSLRDTEAFFGQGTRLTVV.

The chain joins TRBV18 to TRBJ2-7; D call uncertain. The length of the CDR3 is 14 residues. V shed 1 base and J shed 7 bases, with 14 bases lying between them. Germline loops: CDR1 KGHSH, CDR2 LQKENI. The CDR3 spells CASSPQRTPEEQYF. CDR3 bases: TGTGCCAGCTCACCACAAAGGACCCCGGAGGAGCAGTACTTC.

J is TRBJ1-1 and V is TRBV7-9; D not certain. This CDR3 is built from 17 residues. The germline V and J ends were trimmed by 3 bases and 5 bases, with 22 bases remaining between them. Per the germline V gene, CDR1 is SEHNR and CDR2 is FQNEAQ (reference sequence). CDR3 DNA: TGTGCCAGCAGCTTTTCCGCCCCTCTGACTGCAGGAACTGAAGCTTTCTTT. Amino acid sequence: CASSFSAPLTAGTEAFF.

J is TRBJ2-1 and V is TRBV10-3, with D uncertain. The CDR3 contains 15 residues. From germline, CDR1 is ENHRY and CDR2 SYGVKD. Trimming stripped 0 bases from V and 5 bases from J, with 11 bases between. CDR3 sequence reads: CAISESLVADNEQFF. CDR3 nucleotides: TGTGCCATCAGTGAGTCTTTAGTGGCCGACAATGAGCAGTTCTTC.

The DNA for the CDR3 is TGTGCCAGTAGTCTCGACAGGGTTTACTATGGCTACACCTTC. Amino acid sequence: CASSLDRVYYGYTF. The chain couples TRBV19 to TRBJ1-2; TRBD1 aligns across 7 bases. In germline, CDR1 is LNHDA, CDR2 SQIVND (reference sequence). The J segment lost 3 bases and the V segment lost 5 bases, leaving 6 bases of the junction unmatched. The CDR3 runs to 14 residues.

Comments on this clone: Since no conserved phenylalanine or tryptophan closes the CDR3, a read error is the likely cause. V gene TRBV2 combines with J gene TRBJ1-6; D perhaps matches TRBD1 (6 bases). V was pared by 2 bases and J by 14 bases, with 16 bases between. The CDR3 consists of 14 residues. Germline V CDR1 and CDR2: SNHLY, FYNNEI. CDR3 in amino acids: CASSERGRGTALHL. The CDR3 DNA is TGTGCCAGCAGTGAACGGGGCAGGGGCACAGCCCTCCACCTT.